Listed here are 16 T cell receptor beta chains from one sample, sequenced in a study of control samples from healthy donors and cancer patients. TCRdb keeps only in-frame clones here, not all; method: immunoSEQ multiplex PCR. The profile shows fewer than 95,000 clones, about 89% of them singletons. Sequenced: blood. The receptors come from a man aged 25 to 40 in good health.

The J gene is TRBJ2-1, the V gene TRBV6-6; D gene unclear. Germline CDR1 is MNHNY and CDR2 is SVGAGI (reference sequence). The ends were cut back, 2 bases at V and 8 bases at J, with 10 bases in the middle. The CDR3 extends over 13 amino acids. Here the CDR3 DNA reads TGTGCCAGCAGTTACGAGGAACCGTATGAGCAGTTCTTC. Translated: CASSYEEPYEQFF.

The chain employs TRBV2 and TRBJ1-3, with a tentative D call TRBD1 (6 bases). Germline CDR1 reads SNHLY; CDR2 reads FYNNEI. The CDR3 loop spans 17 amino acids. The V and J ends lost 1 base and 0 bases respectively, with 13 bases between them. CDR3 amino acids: CASSEGQGPLSGNTIYF. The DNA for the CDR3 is TGTGCCAGCAGTGAAGGTCAGGGGCCACTCTCTGGAAACACCATATATTTT. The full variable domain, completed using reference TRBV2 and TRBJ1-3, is EPEVTQTPSHQVTQMGQEVILRCVPISNHLYFYWYRQILGQKVEFLVSFYNNEISEKSEIFDDQFSVERPDGSNFTLKIRSTKLEDSAMYFCASSEGQGPLSGNTIYFGEGSWLTVV.

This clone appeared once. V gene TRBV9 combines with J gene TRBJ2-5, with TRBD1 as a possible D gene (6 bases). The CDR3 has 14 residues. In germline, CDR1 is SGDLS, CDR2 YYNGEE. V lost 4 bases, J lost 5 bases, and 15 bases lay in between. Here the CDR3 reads CASSSTGTRETQYF. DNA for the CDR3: TGTGCCAGCAGCTCCACAGGGACCAGGGAGACCCAGTACTTC.

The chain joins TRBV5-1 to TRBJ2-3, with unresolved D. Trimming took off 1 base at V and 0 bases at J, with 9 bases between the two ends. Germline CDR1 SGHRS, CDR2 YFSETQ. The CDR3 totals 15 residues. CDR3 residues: CASSLFLTSTDTQYF. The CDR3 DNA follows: TGCGCCAGCAGCTTGTTCTTAACTAGCACAGATACGCAGTATTTT.

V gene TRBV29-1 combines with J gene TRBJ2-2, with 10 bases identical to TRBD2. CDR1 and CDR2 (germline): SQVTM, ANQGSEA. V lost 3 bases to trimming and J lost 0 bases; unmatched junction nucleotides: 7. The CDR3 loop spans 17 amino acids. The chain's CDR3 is CSVEFPSGGANTGELFF. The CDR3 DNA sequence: TGCAGCGTTGAGTTCCCTAGCGGGGGCGCGAACACCGGGGAGCTGTTTTTT.

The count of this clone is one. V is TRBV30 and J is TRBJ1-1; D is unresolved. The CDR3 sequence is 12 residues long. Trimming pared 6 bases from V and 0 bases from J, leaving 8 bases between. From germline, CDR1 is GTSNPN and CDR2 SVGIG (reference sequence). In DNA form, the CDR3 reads TGTGCCTGCGACCGGTTGAACACTGAAGCTTTCTTT. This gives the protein CACDRLNTEAFF.

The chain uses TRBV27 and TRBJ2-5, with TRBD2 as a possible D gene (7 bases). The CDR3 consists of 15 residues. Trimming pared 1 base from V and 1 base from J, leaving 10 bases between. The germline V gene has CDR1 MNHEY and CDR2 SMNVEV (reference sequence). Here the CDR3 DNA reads TGTGCCAGCAGTTTATGGGGGGGCCCCCAAGAGACCCAGTACTTC. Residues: CASSLWGGPQETQYF.

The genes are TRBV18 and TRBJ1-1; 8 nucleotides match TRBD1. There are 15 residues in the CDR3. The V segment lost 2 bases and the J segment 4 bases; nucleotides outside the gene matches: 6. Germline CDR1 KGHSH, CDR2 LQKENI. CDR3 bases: TGTGCCAGCTCACCATTAACAGGGGGGGGCACTGAAGCTTTCTTT. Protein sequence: CASSPLTGGGTEAFF.

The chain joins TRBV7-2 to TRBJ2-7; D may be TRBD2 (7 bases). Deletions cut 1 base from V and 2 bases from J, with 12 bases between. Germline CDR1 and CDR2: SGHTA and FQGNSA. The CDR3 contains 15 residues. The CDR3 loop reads CASSLVGGGAYEQYF. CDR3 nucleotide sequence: TGTGCCAGCAGCTTAGTAGGGGGGGGTGCCTACGAGCAGTACTTC.

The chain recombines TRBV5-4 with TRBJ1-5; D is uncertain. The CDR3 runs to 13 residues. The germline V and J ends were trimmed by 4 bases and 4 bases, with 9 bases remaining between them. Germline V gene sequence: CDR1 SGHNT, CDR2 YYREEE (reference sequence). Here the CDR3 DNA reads TGTGCCAGCAGCCCGGACGGTAATCAGCCCCAGCATTTT. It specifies CASSPDGNQPQHF.

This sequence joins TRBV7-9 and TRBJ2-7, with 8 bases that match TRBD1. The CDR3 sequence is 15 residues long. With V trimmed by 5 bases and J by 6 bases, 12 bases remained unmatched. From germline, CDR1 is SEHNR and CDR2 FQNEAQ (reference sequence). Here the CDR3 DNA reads TGTGCCAGCAGCCCGGACAGGGAAATTTGGGGCGAGCAGTACTTC. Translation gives CASSPDREIWGEQYF.

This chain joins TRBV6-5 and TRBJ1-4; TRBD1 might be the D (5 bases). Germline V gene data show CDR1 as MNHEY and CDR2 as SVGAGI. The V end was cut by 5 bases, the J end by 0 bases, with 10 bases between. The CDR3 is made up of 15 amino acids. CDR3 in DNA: TGTGCCAGCAGTAGAGCAGGGTCAACTAATGAAAAACTGTTTTTT. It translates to CASSRAGSTNEKLFF.

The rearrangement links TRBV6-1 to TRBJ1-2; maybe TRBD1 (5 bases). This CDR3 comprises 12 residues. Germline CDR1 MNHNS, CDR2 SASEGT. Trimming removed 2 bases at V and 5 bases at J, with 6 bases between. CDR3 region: CASSEQGYGYTF. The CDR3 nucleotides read TGTGCCAGCAGTGAACAGGGTTATGGCTACACCTTC.

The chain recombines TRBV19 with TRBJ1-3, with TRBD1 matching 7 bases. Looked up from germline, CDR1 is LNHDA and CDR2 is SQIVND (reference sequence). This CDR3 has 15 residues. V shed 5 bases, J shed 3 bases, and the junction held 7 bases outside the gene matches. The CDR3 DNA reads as TGTGCCAGTAGTCCCGGGACAGAGATTGGAAACACCATATATTTT. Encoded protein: CASSPGTEIGNTIYF. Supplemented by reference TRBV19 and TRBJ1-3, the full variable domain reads DGGITQSPKYLFRKEGQNVTLSCEQNLNHDAMYWYRQDPGQGLRLIYYSQIVNDFQKGDIAEGYSVSREKKESFPLTVTSAQKNPTAFYLCASSPGTEIGNTIYFGEGSWLTVV.

CDR3 residues: CASSAGQGTSSSGNTIYF. The CDR3 DNA reads TGTGCCAGCAGTGCCGGACAGGGCACTTCTAGCTCTGGAAACACCATATATTTT. The chain employs TRBV6-1 and TRBJ1-3; 8 nucleotides line up with TRBD1. Germline-derived CDR1 and CDR2 are MNHNS and SASEGT. This CDR3 is built from 18 residues. The V segment lost 4 bases and the J segment 0 bases; nucleotides outside the gene matches: 11.

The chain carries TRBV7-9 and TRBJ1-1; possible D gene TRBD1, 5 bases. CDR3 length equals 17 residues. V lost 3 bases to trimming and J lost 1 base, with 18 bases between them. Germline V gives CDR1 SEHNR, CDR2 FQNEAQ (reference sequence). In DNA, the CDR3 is TGTGCCAGCAGCTTGTCCGGACAAAAGGCGGGGAACACTGAAGCTTTCTTT. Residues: CASSLSGQKAGNTEAFF.